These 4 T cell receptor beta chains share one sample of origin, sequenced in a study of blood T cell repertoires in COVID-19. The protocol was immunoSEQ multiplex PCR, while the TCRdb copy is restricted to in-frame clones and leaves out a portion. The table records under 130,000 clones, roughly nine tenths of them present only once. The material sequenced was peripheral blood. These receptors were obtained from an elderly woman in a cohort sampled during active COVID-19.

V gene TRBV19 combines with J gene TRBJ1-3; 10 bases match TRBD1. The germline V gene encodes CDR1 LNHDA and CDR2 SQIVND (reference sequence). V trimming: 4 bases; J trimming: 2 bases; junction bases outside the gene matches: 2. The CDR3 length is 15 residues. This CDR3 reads CASSRDRGTGNTIYF. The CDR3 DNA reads TGTGCCAGTAGTAGGGACAGGGGAACTGGAAACACCATATATTTT.

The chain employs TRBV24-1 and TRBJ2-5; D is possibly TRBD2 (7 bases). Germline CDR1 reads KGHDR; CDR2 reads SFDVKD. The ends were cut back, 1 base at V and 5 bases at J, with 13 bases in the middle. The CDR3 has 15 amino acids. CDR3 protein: CATSDFAGARETQYF. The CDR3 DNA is TGTGCCACCAGTGATTTCGCGGGGGCGCGGGAGACCCAGTACTTC.

CDR3 region: CASSSRPRGGAGTGELFF. The CDR3 region has the DNA TGTGCCAGCAGCTCTAGGCCTCGCGGGGGGGCGGGCACCGGGGAGCTGTTTTTT. V is TRBV11-2 and J is TRBJ2-2; 9 nucleotides match TRBD2. With 4 bases clipped from V and 4 bases from J, the junction kept 13 bases outside the gene matches. The CDR3 has 18 residues. Germline V lookup: CDR1 SGHAT, CDR2 FQNNGV.

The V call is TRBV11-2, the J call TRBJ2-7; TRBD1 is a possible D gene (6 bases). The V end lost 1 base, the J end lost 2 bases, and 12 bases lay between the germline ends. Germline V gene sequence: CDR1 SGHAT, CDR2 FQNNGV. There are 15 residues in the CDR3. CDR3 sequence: CASSLGHWGPYEQYF. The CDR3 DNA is TGTGCCAGCAGCTTAGGGCATTGGGGGCCCTACGAGCAGTACTTC.